This T cell receptor beta chain was sequenced during a study of a mutant IDH1 vaccine in newly diagnosed glioma. As for the study in general: Treated patients comprised about 60% males and approximately 38% females, mean age about 40 years. Study findings and constraints: Changes in top peripheral clonotypes did not appear linked to pseudoprogression. Of the patients, 80% to 95% had vaccine-induced immune responses.

Described time point: baseline, week 1 (first vaccination visit). Treatment indicated: pre-vaccination baseline after standard-of-care therapy. Every donor had a new WHO grade 3 or 4 astrocytoma that was IDH1-mutant, with loss of nuclear ATRX. Note on this clone: Its antigen remains unknown.

Produced via immunoSEQ multiplex PCR; TCRdb's table is partial and in-frame only. Among tens of thousands of clones listed, roughly 80% were seen once. The CDR3 is 19 residues long. The V gene's germline CDR1 is PRHDT and CDR2 FYEKMQ (reference sequence). The junction had 9 bases not matched to a gene; V was cut back by 4 bases and J by 1 base. The clonotype comes from a woman between 50 and 59 years old with glioma. The rearrangement links TRBV13 to TRBJ2-4, with 14 bases that match TRBD2. The sequenced sample was PBMCs, obtained from a glioma patient treated with radiotherapy, temozolomide or both. Here the CDR3 reads CASSSRTSGGSGAKNIQYF. The CDR3 nucleotides are TGTGCCAGCAGCTCCAGGACTAGCGGGGGGTCAGGCGCCAAAAACATTCAGTACTTC.